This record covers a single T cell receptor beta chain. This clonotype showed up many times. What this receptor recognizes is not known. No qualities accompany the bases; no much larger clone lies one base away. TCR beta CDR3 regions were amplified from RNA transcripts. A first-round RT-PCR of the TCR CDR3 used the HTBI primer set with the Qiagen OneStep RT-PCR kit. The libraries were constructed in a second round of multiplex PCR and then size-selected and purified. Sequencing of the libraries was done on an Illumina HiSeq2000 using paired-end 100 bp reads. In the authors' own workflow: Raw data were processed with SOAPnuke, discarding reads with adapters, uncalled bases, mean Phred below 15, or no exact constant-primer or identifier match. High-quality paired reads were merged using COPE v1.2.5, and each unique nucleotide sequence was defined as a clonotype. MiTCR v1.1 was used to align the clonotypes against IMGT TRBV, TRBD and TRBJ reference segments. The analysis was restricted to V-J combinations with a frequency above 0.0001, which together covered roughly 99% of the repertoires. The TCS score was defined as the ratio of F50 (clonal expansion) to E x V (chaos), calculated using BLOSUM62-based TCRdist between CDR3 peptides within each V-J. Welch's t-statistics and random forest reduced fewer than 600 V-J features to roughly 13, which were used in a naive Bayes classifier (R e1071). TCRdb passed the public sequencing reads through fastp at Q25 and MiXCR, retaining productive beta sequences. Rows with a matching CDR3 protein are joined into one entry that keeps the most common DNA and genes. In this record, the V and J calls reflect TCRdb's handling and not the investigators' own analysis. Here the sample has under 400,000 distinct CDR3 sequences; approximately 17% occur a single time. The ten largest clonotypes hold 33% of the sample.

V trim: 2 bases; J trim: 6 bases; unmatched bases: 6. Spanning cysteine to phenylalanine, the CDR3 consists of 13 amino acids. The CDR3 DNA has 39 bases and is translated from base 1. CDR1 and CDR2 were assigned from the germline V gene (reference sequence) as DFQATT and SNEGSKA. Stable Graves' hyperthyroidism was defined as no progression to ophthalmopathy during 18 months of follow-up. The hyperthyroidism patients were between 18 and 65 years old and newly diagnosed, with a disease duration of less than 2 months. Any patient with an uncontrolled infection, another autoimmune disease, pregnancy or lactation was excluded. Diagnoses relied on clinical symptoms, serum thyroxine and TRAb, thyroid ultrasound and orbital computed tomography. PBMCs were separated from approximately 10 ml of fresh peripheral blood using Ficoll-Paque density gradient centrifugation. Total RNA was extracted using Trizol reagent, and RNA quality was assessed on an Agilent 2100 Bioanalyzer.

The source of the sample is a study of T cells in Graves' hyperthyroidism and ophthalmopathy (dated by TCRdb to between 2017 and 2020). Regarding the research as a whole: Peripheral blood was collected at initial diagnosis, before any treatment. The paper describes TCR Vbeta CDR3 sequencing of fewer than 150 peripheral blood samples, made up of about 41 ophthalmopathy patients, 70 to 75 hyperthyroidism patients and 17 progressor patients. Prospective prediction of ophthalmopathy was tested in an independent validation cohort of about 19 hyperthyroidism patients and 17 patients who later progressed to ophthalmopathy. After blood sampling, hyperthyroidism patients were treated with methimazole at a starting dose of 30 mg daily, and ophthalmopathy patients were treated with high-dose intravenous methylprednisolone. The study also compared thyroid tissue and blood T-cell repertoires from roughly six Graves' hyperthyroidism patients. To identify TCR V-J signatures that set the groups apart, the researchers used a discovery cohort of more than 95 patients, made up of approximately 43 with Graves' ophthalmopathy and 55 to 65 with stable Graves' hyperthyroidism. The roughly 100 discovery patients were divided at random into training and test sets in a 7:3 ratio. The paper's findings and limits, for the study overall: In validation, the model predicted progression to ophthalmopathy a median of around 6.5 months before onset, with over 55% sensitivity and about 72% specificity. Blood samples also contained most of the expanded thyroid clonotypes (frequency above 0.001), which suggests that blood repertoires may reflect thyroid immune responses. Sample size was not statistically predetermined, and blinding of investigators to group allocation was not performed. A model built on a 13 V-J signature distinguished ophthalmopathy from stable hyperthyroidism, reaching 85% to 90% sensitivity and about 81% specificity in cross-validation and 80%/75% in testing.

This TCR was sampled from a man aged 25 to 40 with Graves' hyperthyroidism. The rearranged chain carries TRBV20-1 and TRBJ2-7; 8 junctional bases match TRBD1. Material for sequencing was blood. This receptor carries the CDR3 CSARPQGAGEQYF. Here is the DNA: TGCAGTGCTAGACCCCAGGGGGCTGGCGAGCAGTACTTC.